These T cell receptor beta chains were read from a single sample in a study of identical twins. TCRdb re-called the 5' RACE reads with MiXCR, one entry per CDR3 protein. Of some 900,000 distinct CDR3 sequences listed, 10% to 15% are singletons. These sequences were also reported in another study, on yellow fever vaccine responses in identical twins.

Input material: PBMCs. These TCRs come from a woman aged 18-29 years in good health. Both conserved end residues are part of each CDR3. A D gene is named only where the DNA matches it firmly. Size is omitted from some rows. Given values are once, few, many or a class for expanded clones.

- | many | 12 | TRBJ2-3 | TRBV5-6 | CASSLDPGTQYF | TGTGCCAGCAGCTTGGACCCCGGTACGCAGTATTTT
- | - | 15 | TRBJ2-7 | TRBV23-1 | CASSQSPRDPREQYF | TGCGCCAGCAGTCAATCGCCTCGGGACCCTCGCGAGCAGTACTTC
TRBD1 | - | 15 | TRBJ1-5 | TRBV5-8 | CASRPTRGWNQPQHF | TGTGCCAGCAGGCCGACCAGGGGGTGGAATCAGCCCCAGCATTTT
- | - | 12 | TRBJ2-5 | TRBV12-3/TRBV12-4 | CASRAPGETQYF | TGTGCCAGCAGGGCCCCTGGGGAGACCCAGTACTTC
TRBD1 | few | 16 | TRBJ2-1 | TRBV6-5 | CASSYSSGTGINEQFF | TGTGCCAGCAGTTACTCGAGTGGGACAGGGATCAATGAGCAGTTCTTC
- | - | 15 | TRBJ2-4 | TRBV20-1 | CSAREGQIAKNIQYF | TGCAGTGCTAGAGAAGGACAGATAGCCAAAAACATTCAGTACTTC
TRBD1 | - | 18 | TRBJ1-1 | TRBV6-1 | CASRGKGSQGAGGTEAFF | TGTGCCAGCAGAGGGAAGGGGAGCCAGGGGGCAGGAGGCACTGAAGCTTTCTTT
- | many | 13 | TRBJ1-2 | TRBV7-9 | CASSLGGLEGYTF | TGTGCCAGCAGCTTAGGAGGTCTGGAAGGCTACACCTTC
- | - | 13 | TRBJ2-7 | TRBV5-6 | CASRRAGIYEQYF | TGTGCCAGCAGACGAGCCGGGATCTACGAGCAGTACTTC
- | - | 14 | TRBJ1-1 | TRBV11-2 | CASSAQTGGTEAFF | TGTGCCAGCAGCGCCCAAACAGGTGGTACTGAAGCTTTCTTT
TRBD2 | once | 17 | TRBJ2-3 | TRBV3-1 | CATSQDKLAGVGDTQYF | TGTGCCACCAGCCAAGATAAACTAGCGGGGGTTGGAGATACGCAGTATTTT
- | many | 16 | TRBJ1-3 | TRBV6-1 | CASMDKGKNTGNTIYF | TGTGCCAGCATGGATAAGGGTAAAAATACTGGAAACACCATATATTTT
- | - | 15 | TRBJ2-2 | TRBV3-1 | CASSPLDPNTGELFF | TGTGCCAGCAGCCCGCTAGATCCGAACACCGGGGAGCTGTTTTTT
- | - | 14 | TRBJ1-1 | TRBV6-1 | CASSELAGATEAFF | TGTGCCAGCAGTGAACTAGCGGGGGCTACTGAAGCTTTCTTT
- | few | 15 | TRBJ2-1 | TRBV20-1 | CSAPLPGRSYNEQFF | TGCAGTGCTCCTCTCCCCGGGAGATCCTACAATGAGCAGTTCTTC
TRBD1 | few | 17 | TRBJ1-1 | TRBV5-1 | CASRYSSSGTVNTEAFF | TGCGCCAGCAGGTACTCCTCCTCAGGGACAGTGAACACTGAAGCTTTCTTT
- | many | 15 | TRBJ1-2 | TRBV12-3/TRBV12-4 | CASSLNQGINYGYTF | TGTGCCAGCAGTTTGAACCAGGGAATTAACTATGGCTACACCTTC
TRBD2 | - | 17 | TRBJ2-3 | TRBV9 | CASSSPPWRGAEDTQYF | TGTGCCAGCAGCTCCCCCCCCTGGCGGGGGGCGGAGGATACGCAGTATTTT
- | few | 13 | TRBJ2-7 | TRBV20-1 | CSARVQGHYEQYF | TGCAGTGCTAGAGTGCAGGGGCACTACGAGCAGTACTTC
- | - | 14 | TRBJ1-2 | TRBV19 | CASRSVGTSSGYTF | TGTGCCAGTAGGTCCGTCGGGACATCTTCTGGCTACACCTTC
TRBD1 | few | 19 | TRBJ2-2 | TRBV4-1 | CASNLRPASRDRITGELFF | TGCGCCAGCAACCTAAGGCCGGCGTCCCGGGACAGGATCACCGGGGAGCTGTTTTTT
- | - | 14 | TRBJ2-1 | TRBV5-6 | CASSRERRSDEQFF | TGTGCCAGCAGCCGTGAAAGGAGGTCCGATGAGCAGTTCTTC
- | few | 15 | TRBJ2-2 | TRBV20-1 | CSARTGTSNTGELFF | TGCAGTGCCCGAACCGGGACTTCTAACACCGGGGAGCTGTTTTTT
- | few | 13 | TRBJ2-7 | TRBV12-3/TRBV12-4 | CASTLDKSYEQYF | TGTGCCAGCACCTTAGACAAGAGCTACGAGCAGTACTTC
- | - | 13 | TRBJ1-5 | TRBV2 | CASADRQNQPQHF | TGTGCCAGCGCTGACAGACAGAATCAGCCCCAGCATTTT
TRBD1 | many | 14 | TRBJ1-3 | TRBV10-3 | CAISQDRVENTIYF | TGTGCCATCAGTCAGGACAGGGTCGAAAACACCATATATTTT
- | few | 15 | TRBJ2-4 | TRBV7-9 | CASQLDALAKNIQYF | TGTGCCAGCCAACTGGATGCTCTAGCCAAAAACATTCAGTACTTC
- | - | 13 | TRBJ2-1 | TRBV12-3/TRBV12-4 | CASMRDVYNEQFF | TGTGCCAGCATGAGGGACGTCTACAATGAGCAGTTCTTC
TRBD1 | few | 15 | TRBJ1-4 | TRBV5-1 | CASSLTGGAVEKLFF | TGCGCCAGCAGCTTGACAGGGGGCGCGGTGGAAAAACTGTTTTTT
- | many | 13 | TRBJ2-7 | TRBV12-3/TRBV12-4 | CASSFDPKYEQYF | TGTGCCAGCAGTTTTGACCCGAAATACGAGCAGTACTTC
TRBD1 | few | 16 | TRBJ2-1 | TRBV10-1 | CASSSQAQGAGNEQFF | TGCGCCAGCAGCTCACAAGCCCAGGGGGCTGGAAATGAGCAGTTCTTC
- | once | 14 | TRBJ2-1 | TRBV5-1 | CASSFRPRYNEQFF | TGCGCCAGCAGCTTCCGACCGCGCTACAATGAGCAGTTCTTC
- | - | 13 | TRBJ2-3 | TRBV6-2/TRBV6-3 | CASSLARLLGQYF | TGTGCCAGCAGTTTGGCGAGACTTCTTGGGCAGTATTTT
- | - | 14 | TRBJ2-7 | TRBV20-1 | CSAQGVTSNYEQYF | TGCAGTGCTCAAGGGGTGACTTCAAACTACGAGCAGTACTTC
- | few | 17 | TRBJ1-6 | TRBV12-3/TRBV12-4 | CASSSDKRSSYNSPLHF | TGTGCCAGCAGTTCGGACAAGAGAAGCTCCTATAATTCACCCCTCCACTTT
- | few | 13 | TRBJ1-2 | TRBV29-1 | CSVGWRQTYGYTF | TGCAGCGTTGGTTGGAGGCAGACCTATGGCTACACCTTC
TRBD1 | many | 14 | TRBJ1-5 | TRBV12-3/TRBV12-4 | CASSGGTANQPQHF | TGTGCCAGCAGTGGCGGGACAGCGAATCAGCCCCAGCATTTT
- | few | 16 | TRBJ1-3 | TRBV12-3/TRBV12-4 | CASSLGGYISGNTIYF | TGTGCCAGCAGCCTAGGGGGGTACATCTCTGGAAACACCATATATTTT
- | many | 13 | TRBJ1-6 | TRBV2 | CASSGQNNSPLHF | TGTGCCAGCAGTGGGCAGAATAATTCACCCCTCCACTTT
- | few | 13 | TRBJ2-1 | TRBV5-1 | CASSFVQRDEQFF | TGCGCCAGCAGCTTTGTCCAACGCGACGAGCAGTTCTTC
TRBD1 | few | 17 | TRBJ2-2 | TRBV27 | CASSPKWDSINTGELFF | TGTGCCAGCAGCCCAAAGTGGGACAGCATTAACACCGGGGAGCTGTTTTTT
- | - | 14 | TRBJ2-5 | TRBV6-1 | CASTLDSTQETQYF | TGTGCCAGCACCTTGGACAGTACCCAAGAGACCCAGTACTTC
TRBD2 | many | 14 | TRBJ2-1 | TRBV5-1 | CASSGTSGNNEQFF | TGCGCCAGCAGCGGGACTAGCGGGAACAATGAGCAGTTCTTC
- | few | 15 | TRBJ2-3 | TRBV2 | CASKFNRASTDTQYF | TGTGCCAGCAAATTTAACAGGGCAAGCACAGATACGCAGTATTTT
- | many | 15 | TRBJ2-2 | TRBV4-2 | CASSPRVANTGELFF | TGTGCCAGCAGCCCCCGGGTCGCGAACACCGGGGAGCTGTTTTTT
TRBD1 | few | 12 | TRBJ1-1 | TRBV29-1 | CSVEQGATEAFF | TGCAGCGTTGAACAGGGGGCCACTGAAGCTTTCTTT
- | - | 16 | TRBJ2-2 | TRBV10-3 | CAISHISEGDTGELFF | TGTGCCATCAGCCACATTTCTGAGGGCGACACCGGGGAGCTGTTTTTT
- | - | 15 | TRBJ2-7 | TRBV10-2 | CASSESWRYGDEQYF | TGCGCCAGCAGTGAGTCTTGGAGGTACGGGGACGAGCAGTACTTC
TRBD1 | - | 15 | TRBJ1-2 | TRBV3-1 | CASSQPTGGNYGYTF | TGTGCCAGCAGCCAACCGACAGGGGGAAACTATGGCTACACCTTC
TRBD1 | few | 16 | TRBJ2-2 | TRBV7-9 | CASSPGTGGSTGELFF | TGTGCCAGCAGCCCCGGGACAGGGGGCAGCACCGGGGAGCTGTTTTTT
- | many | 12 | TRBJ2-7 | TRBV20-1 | CSAKDESYEQYF | TGCAGTGCTAAGGATGAGTCCTACGAGCAGTACTTC
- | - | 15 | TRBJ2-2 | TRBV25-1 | CASSAPTGAAGELFF | TGTGCCAGCAGTGCCCCAACGGGGGCGGCTGGGGAGCTGTTTTTT
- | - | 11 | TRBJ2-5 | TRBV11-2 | CASSSTATQYF | TGTGCCAGCAGCTCTACGGCGACCCAGTACTTC
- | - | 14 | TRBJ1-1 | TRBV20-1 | CSATLGPPNTEAFF | TGCAGTGCTACCCTCGGACCCCCGAACACTGAAGCTTTCTTT
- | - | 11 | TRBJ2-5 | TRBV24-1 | CATTRRGTQYF | TGTGCCACCACCAGACGGGGGACCCAGTACTTC
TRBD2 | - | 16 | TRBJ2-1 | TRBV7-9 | CANQTSGAGGSGEQFF | TGTGCCAATCAAACTAGTGGGGCGGGGGGGAGCGGTGAGCAGTTCTTC
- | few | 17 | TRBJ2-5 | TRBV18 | CASSPTTGRGQQETQYF | TGTGCCAGCTCACCCACTACCGGCAGGGGCCAACAAGAGACCCAGTACTTC